The rows below give T cell receptor beta chains drawn from one sample of a study of CD4 T cells in relation to SARS-CoV-2 and coronaviruses. Which antigens these TCRs recognize remains unknown. Method: immunoSEQ multiplex PCR; TCRdb's copy keeps in-frame clones and lacks some. This table holds roughly 20,000 clones, about three fifths found once. The material sequenced was CD4+ T cells from PBMCs, cultured in vitro. These receptors were taken from a human donor in good health. The CDR3 runs from the conserved cysteine through the conserved F or W. Each record gives: J gene, V gene, clone size, D gene, CDR3 DNA, CDR3 protein. The D gene is left open where the match is weak. Size tells how often a clone was seen (once, few, many) or the class of an expanded clone, and some rows leave it out.

j_gene: TRBJ1-1
v_gene: TRBV5-1
abundance: NA
d_gene: TRBD1
CDR3nt: TGCGCCAGCAGCTTGGACGCGGGACAGAGGTGGACTGAAGCTTTCTTT
CDR3aa: CASSLDAGQRWTEAFF

j_gene: TRBJ2-4
v_gene: TRBV29-1
abundance: NA
d_gene: NA
CDR3nt: TGCAGCGTTGTTACAGGGGCCAAAAACATTCAGTACTTC
CDR3aa: CSVVTGAKNIQYF

j_gene: TRBJ2-4
v_gene: TRBV30
abundance: NA
d_gene: NA
CDR3nt: TGTGCCTGGAGGACAGCGTACCAAAGGAACATTCAGTACTTC
CDR3aa: CAWRTAYQRNIQYF

j_gene: TRBJ2-3
v_gene: TRBV6-6
abundance: NA
d_gene: TRBD2
CDR3nt: TGTGCCGGGGGGGACCTACTCACAGATACGCAGTATTTT
CDR3aa: CAGGDLLTDTQYF

j_gene: TRBJ1-4
v_gene: TRBV5-3
abundance: NA
d_gene: TRBD1
CDR3nt: TGTGCCAGAAGCCCACGACAGGGGCTGGGCGAAAAACTGTTTTTT
CDR3aa: CARSPRQGLGEKLFF

j_gene: TRBJ2-1
v_gene: TRBV21-1
abundance: NA
d_gene: NA
CDR3nt: TGTGCCAGCAGCAAAGTACGGGAGGGGCGTCATGAGCAGTTCTTC
CDR3aa: CASSKVREGRHEQFF

j_gene: TRBJ2-7
v_gene: TRBV2
abundance: NA
d_gene: TRBD2
CDR3nt: TGTGCCAGCAGGGCGGGACTAGCGGGAGTAAACGAGCAGTACTTC
CDR3aa: CASRAGLAGVNEQYF

j_gene: TRBJ1-1
v_gene: TRBV3-1/TRBV3-2
abundance: NA
d_gene: NA
CDR3nt: TGTGCCAGCAGCCAAGTCGGAGGGTACGTCTCTGAAGCTTTCTTT
CDR3aa: CASSQVGGYVSEAFF

j_gene: TRBJ1-2
v_gene: TRBV4-1
abundance: few
d_gene: NA
CDR3nt: TGCGCCAGCAGCCAAGAAACAGGAGGAGGTAGCTATGGCTACACCTTC
CDR3aa: CASSQETGGGSYGYTF

j_gene: TRBJ2-1
v_gene: TRBV2
abundance: NA
d_gene: NA
CDR3nt: TGTGCCAGCAGTGTAGGACGGGGCTCCTACAATGAGCAGTTCTTC
CDR3aa: CASSVGRGSYNEQFF

j_gene: TRBJ2-5
v_gene: TRBV3-1/TRBV3-2
abundance: NA
d_gene: TRBD1
CDR3nt: TGTGCCAGCAGCCAAGGGACAGGGGGAGAGACCCAGTACTTC
CDR3aa: CASSQGTGGETQYF

j_gene: TRBJ2-7
v_gene: TRBV6-2/TRBV6-3
abundance: NA
d_gene: TRBD1
CDR3nt: TGTGCCAGCAGTTACTCACTATTTCGGGACAGGGGCTTATACGAGCAGTACTTC
CDR3aa: CASSYSLFRDRGLYEQYF

j_gene: TRBJ1-1
v_gene: TRBV3-1/TRBV3-2
abundance: NA
d_gene: NA
CDR3nt: TGTGCCAGCAGCCAAAGGGAAAGGGTGAACACTGAAGCTTTCTTT
CDR3aa: CASSQRERVNTEAFF

j_gene: TRBJ2-5
v_gene: TRBV18
abundance: NA
d_gene: NA
CDR3nt: TGTGCCAGCTCTTTGACTAGTCAGGGTTTGGAGACCCAGTACTTC
CDR3aa: CASSLTSQGLETQYF

j_gene: TRBJ1-2
v_gene: TRBV5-1
abundance: NA
d_gene: NA
CDR3nt: TGCGCCAGCAGCTTTGGAGGGAACTATGGCTACACCTTC
CDR3aa: CASSFGGNYGYTF

j_gene: TRBJ2-1
v_gene: TRBV6-4
abundance: NA
d_gene: TRBD2
CDR3nt: TGTGCCAGCAGTGACGGGACTAGCGGGCACAATGAGCAGTTCTTC
CDR3aa: CASSDGTSGHNEQFF

j_gene: TRBJ2-3
v_gene: TRBV6-5
abundance: NA
d_gene: NA
CDR3nt: TGTGCCAGCAGTTTACGGGGACCCCCTCGCACAGATACGCAGTATTTT
CDR3aa: CASSLRGPPRTDTQYF

j_gene: TRBJ1-4
v_gene: TRBV7-2
abundance: NA
d_gene: NA
CDR3nt: TGTGCCAGCAGCCCCTTGGGGGGTGGTGAAAAACTGTTTTTT
CDR3aa: CASSPLGGGEKLFF

j_gene: TRBJ1-3
v_gene: TRBV3-1/TRBV3-2
abundance: few
d_gene: NA
CDR3nt: TGTGCCAGCAGCCAGATGTGGGGCAAGGGAAACACCATATATTTT
CDR3aa: CASSQMWGKGNTIYF

j_gene: TRBJ1-1
v_gene: TRBV7-9
abundance: NA
d_gene: NA
CDR3nt: TGTGCCAGCAGCACCGAACGGGGGGGCGTTAACACTGAAGCTTTCTTT
CDR3aa: CASSTERGGVNTEAFF

j_gene: TRBJ1-1
v_gene: TRBV18
abundance: NA
d_gene: TRBD1
CDR3nt: TGTGCCAGCTCACCAAGACAGGGTCGGGCTAGGAACACTGAAGCTTTCTTT
CDR3aa: CASSPRQGRARNTEAFF

j_gene: TRBJ2-7
v_gene: TRBV6-7
abundance: NA
d_gene: NA
CDR3nt: TGTGCCAGCAGCCTACTCAGGGGGGGCGCGCCGCACTACGAGCAGTACTTC
CDR3aa: CASSLLRGGAPHYEQYF

j_gene: TRBJ2-7
v_gene: TRBV7-2
abundance: few
d_gene: NA
CDR3nt: TGTGCCAGCAGACTAGGGTACGAGCAGTACTTC
CDR3aa: CASRLGYEQYF

j_gene: TRBJ2-7
v_gene: TRBV6-5
abundance: NA
d_gene: TRBD1
CDR3nt: TGTGCCAGCAGAGCCGGGACAGGGGGTAAAGGCGAGCAGTACTTC
CDR3aa: CASRAGTGGKGEQYF

j_gene: TRBJ2-7
v_gene: TRBV4-1
abundance: NA
d_gene: TRBD1
CDR3nt: TGCGCCAGCAGCCAAGTCCGGGACAGGGGCTACGAGCAGTACTTC
CDR3aa: CASSQVRDRGYEQYF

j_gene: TRBJ2-7
v_gene: TRBV7-2
abundance: NA
d_gene: TRBD2
CDR3nt: TGTGCCACCGGGGGGGACAAAACTAGCGGGAGCCACGAGCAGTACTTC
CDR3aa: CATGGDKTSGSHEQYF

j_gene: TRBJ2-3
v_gene: TRBV9
abundance: few
d_gene: NA
CDR3nt: TGTGCCAGCAGCGTAGAAACTAGCTCAGATACGCAGTATTTT
CDR3aa: CASSVETSSDTQYF

j_gene: TRBJ2-1
v_gene: TRBV19
abundance: NA
d_gene: TRBD1
CDR3nt: TGTGCCAGTAGCACCATCGGGACAGGGTCTCATGAGCAGTTCTTC
CDR3aa: CASSTIGTGSHEQFF

j_gene: TRBJ2-6
v_gene: TRBV5-1
abundance: NA
d_gene: NA
CDR3nt: TGCGCCAGCAGCCTACCACAGGGTTACGATTCTGGGGCCAACGTCCTGACTTTC
CDR3aa: CASSLPQGYDSGANVLTF

j_gene: TRBJ2-6
v_gene: TRBV4-3
abundance: NA
d_gene: NA
CDR3nt: TGCGCCAGCAGCCAAGTGTACGGGGCTGGGGCCAACGTCCTGACTTTC
CDR3aa: CASSQVYGAGANVLTF

j_gene: TRBJ1-6
v_gene: TRBV11-2
abundance: NA
d_gene: NA
CDR3nt: TGTGCCAGCAGCTTAACAAGTTATAATTCACCCCTCCACTTT
CDR3aa: CASSLTSYNSPLHF

j_gene: TRBJ1-2
v_gene: TRBV3-1/TRBV3-2
abundance: few
d_gene: NA
CDR3nt: TGTGCCAGCAGCCCGCCCAGTGGCTACACCTTC
CDR3aa: CASSPPSGYTF

j_gene: TRBJ2-5
v_gene: TRBV4-3
abundance: once
d_gene: TRBD2
CDR3nt: TGCGCCAGCAGCCAAATAGCGGGAGGGCAAGAGACCCAGTACTTC
CDR3aa: CASSQIAGGQETQYF

j_gene: TRBJ2-1
v_gene: TRBV7-9
abundance: once
d_gene: NA
CDR3nt: TGTGCCAGCAGGCCGACTAGTTTTTACAGTGAGCAGTTCTTC
CDR3aa: CASRPTSFYSEQFF

j_gene: TRBJ1-4
v_gene: TRBV9
abundance: few
d_gene: NA
CDR3nt: TGTGCCAGCAGCGTAGGGGCAACAGGCCAAACTAATGAAAAACTGTTTTTT
CDR3aa: CASSVGATGQTNEKLFF

j_gene: TRBJ1-1
v_gene: TRBV2
abundance: NA
d_gene: TRBD1
CDR3nt: TGTGCCAGCAGGAAGGGACAGGGGAACACTGAAGCTTTCTTT
CDR3aa: CASRKGQGNTEAFF

j_gene: TRBJ1-5
v_gene: TRBV2
abundance: NA
d_gene: NA
CDR3nt: TGTGCCAGCAGCAGAGGGCGGGGGAAGGGGAGCAATCAGCCCCAGCATTTT
CDR3aa: CASSRGRGKGSNQPQHF

j_gene: TRBJ2-7
v_gene: TRBV6-2/TRBV6-3
abundance: NA
d_gene: TRBD2
CDR3nt: TGTGCCAGCAGTTCTGGGACTAGCCTGTACGAGCAGTACTTC
CDR3aa: CASSSGTSLYEQYF

j_gene: TRBJ1-1
v_gene: TRBV5-1
abundance: NA
d_gene: NA
CDR3nt: TGCGCCAGCAGCCTACAAATTGGGAACACTGAAGCTTTCTTT
CDR3aa: CASSLQIGNTEAFF

j_gene: TRBJ1-2
v_gene: TRBV4-3
abundance: NA
d_gene: NA
CDR3nt: TGCGCCAGCAGCCAAGGGGACTATGGCTACACCTTC
CDR3aa: CASSQGDYGYTF

j_gene: TRBJ2-3
v_gene: TRBV19
abundance: NA
d_gene: TRBD2
CDR3nt: TGTGCCTCTCCTGGGGCTAGCGGGAGGGCCGGCGGCACAGATACGCAGTATTTT
CDR3aa: CASPGASGRAGGTDTQYF

j_gene: TRBJ2-6
v_gene: TRBV5-1
abundance: NA
d_gene: NA
CDR3nt: TGCGCCAGCAGCTTGGGGGGTTCCGGTGGGGCCAACGTCCTGACTTTC
CDR3aa: CASSLGGSGGANVLTF

j_gene: TRBJ2-5
v_gene: TRBV4-1
abundance: NA
d_gene: TRBD2
CDR3nt: TGCGCCAGCAGCCAAATTCACCCGGGACTAGTCCAAGAGACCCAGTACTTC
CDR3aa: CASSQIHPGLVQETQYF

j_gene: TRBJ1-2
v_gene: TRBV4-3
abundance: NA
d_gene: NA
CDR3nt: TGCGCCAGCAGCCAAGCACTCCTTTACGCGAATGGCTACACCTTC
CDR3aa: CASSQALLYANGYTF

j_gene: TRBJ2-7
v_gene: TRBV6-5
abundance: few
d_gene: TRBD1
CDR3nt: TGTGCCAGCAGTCAGGACAGGGGGCGCGAGCAGTACTTC
CDR3aa: CASSQDRGREQYF